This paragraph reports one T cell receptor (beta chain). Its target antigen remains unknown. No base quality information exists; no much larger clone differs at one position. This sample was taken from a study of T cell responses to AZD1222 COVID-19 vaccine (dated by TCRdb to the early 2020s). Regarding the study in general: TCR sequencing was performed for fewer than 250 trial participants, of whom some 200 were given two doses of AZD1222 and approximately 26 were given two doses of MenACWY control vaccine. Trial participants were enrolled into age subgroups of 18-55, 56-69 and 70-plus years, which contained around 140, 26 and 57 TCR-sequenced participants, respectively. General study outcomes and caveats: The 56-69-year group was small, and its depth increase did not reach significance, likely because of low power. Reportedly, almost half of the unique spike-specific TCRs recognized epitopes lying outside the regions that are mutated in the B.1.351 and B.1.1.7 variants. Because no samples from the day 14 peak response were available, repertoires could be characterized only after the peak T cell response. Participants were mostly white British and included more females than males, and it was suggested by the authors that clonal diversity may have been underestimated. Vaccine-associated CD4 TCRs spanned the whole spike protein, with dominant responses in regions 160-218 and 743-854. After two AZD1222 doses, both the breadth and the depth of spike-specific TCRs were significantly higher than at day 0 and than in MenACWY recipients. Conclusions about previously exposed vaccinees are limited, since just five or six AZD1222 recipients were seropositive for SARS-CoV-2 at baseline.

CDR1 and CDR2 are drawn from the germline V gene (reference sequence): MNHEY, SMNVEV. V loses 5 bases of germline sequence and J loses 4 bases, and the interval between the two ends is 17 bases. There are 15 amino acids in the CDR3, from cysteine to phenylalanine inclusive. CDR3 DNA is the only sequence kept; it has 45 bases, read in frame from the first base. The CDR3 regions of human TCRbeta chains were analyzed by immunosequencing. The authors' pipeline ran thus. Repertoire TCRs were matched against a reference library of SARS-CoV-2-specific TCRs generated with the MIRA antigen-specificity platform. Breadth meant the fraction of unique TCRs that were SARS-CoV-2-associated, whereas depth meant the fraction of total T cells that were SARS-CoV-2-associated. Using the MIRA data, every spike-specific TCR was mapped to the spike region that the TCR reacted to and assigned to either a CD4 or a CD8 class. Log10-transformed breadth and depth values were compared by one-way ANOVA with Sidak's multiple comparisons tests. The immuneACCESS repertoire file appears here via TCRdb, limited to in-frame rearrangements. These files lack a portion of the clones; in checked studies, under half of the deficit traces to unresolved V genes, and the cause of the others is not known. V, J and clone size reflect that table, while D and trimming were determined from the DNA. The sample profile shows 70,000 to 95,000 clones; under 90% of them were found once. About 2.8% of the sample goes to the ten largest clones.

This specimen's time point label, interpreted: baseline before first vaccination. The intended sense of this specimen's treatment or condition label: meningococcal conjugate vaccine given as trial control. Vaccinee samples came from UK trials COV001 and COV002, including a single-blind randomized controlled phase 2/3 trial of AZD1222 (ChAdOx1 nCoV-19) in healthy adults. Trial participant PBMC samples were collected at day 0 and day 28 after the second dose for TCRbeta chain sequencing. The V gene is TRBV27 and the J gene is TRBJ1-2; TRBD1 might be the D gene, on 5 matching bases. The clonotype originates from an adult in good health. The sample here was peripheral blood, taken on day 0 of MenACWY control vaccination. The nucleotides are TGTGCCAGCAGTCCAACCGGGACCGCTCTCTATGGCTACACCTTC. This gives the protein CASSPTGTALYGYTF.